One T cell receptor beta chain is described in this entry. This entry is derived from a study of long-term antiretroviral therapy in people with HIV. Survey level was the resolution at which the v3.0 immunoSEQ assay ran. Some clones are missing from TCRdb's copy, which holds only in-frame ones; the method was immunoSEQ multiplex PCR. The sample carries some 48,000 clones, around four fifths recorded once. Germline CDR1 and CDR2: MRHNA and SNTAGT. Trimming cost V 0 bases and J 9 bases; bases outside gene matches: 4. The CDR3 spans 14 residues. This TCR came from a young woman with HIV. Sequencing used unsorted PBMCs, obtained 0.8 years after starting antiretroviral therapy. The chain recombines TRBV6-4 with TRBJ2-1, with TRBD2 matching over 8 bases. CDR3 nucleotide sequence: TGTGCCAGCAGTGACTCAGCGGGAGAGAGTGAGCAGTTCTTC. This translates into CASSDSAGESEQFF.